The T cell receptor beta chain under discussion was sequenced for a study of CD8 T cells in ankylosing spondylitis. General observations from the study: A subset of motif variants has previously been described in the synovial fluid and blood of reactive arthritis. Blood from ankylosing spondylitis patients appeared to carry a characteristic roughly 8-variant TCR beta motif. Significant enrichment of disease-linked clones was reportedly seen in matched ankylosing spondylitis synovial fluid.

The V gene's germline CDR1 is MNHNS and CDR2 SASEGT. V was trimmed by 5 bases and J by 4 bases, leaving 17 bases between them. The CDR3 covers 15 residues. Quantitative 5'-RACE with molecular barcodes produced the TCR beta libraries. Using its own MiXCR run on the 5' RACE reads, TCRdb lists one record per CDR3 protein. The table shows 200,000 to 250,000 distinct CDR3 sequences, with about a sixth occurring only once. Regarding this clonotype: Its antigen remains unknown.

The sample comprised blood, either unsorted or a sorted T cell fraction (not recorded which). The J gene is TRBJ2-5, the V gene TRBV6-1; no firm D call. This clonotype was sampled from a male donor with ankylosing spondylitis. As DNA, the CDR3 is TGTGCCAGCAGTACCCACCCGACGGACGTAGAGACCCAGTACTTC. This translates into CASSTHPTDVETQYF.